These 18 T cell receptor beta chains were sequenced from one sample in a study of T cell repertoires in cytomegalovirus infection (dated by TCRdb to the late 2010s). For these receptors, no antigen is known. TCRdb records Illumina HiSeq 1500 as the sequencer. The public reads were quality trimmed at Q25 with fastp and then assembled into clones with MiXCR by TCRdb, keeping productive beta chains. All rows with the same CDR3 protein become a single entry with the most common DNA and genes. Here the sample has under 300,000 distinct CDR3 sequences; less than 25% occur a single time. The top ten clones comprise approximately 19% of the sample. This specimen's treatment or condition label, interpreted: in vitro stimulation with specific CMV peptide epitopes to enrich CMV-specific T cells. This material consisted of cultured PBMCs, taken from culture after CMV antigen stimulation. The origin of the receptors is a human donor in good health (CMV status not recorded). Some clones in this sample may be carry-over from other donors' samples.

This clonotype appeared a few times. This chain uses TRBV30 with TRBJ1-1; D call uncertain. The length of the CDR3 is 13 residues. Deletions cut 4 bases from V and 8 bases from J, with 17 bases between. From germline, CDR1 is GTSNPN and CDR2 SVGIG (reference sequence). The CDR3 region is CAWNRLGVWEAFF. The CDR3 DNA follows: TGTGCCTGGAATCGGCTGGGAGTGTGGGAAGCTTTCTTT.

The rearrangement uses TRBV5-1 and TRBJ1-5; 9 positions agree with TRBD1. CDR3 size: 16 residues. The trim removed 2 bases at V and 6 bases at J, leaving 9 bases unmatched. Germline CDR1 is SGHRS and CDR2 is YFSETQ. The CDR3 DNA follows: TGCGCCAGCAGCTTACTCCCGGGACAGGGCCCTCAGCCCCAGCATTTT. This codes for CASSLLPGQGPQPQHF.

The sample holds one count of this clonotype. The rearrangement links TRBV7-1 to TRBJ2-5; D unresolved. TRBV7-1 is marked as an open reading frame, function uncertain. Between the trimmed V and J ends, which lost 5 bases and 0 bases, there was a span of 13 bases. This CDR3 has 15 residues. CDR3 in DNA: TGTGCCAGCAGCCTCCCCCCCCTAAACCAAGAGACCCAGTACTTC. Protein sequence: CASSLPPLNQETQYF.

The chain couples TRBV10-3 to TRBJ2-5, with D tentatively TRBD1 or TRBD2 (5 bases each). CDR3 size: 13 residues. V was cut by 4 bases and J by 1 base, with 7 bases left in between. Germline V gene sequence: CDR1 ENHRY, CDR2 SYGVKD. The CDR3 reads CAISAGGQETQYF. In nucleotides, the CDR3 is TGTGCCATCAGTGCTGGGGGCCAAGAGACCCAGTACTTC.

This clonotype was seen at least ten times. The gene calls are TRBV10-3 and TRBJ2-1; TRBD2 matches 11 bases. The trim removed 6 bases at V and 4 bases at J, leaving 5 bases unmatched. The CDR3 contains 15 residues. Looked up from germline, CDR1 is ENHRY and CDR2 is SYGVKD. In nucleotides, the CDR3 is TGTGCCATCAGGGGACTAGCGGAGAAATACAATGAGCAGTTCTTC. It yields the protein CAIRGLAEKYNEQFF.

This clonotype turned up a few times. V and J are TRBV7-2 and TRBJ2-1; D remains unclear. The V end was cut by 5 bases, the J end by 14 bases, with 22 bases between. The germline V gene has CDR1 SGHTA and CDR2 FQGNSA. This CDR3 is built from 14 residues. Here the CDR3 reads CASSPGLEDVREFF. In DNA, the CDR3 is TGTGCCAGCAGCCCAGGCCTCGAGGACGTTCGGGAGTTCTTC.

V and J are TRBV18 and TRBJ2-5; 7 bases align to TRBD2. Germline CDR1 is KGHSH and CDR2 is LQKENI. The CDR3 sequence is 19 residues long. The J segment lost 2 bases and the V segment lost 3 bases, leaving 18 bases of the junction unmatched. Here the CDR3 reads CASSPLAHLGLAVQETQYF. In nucleotides, the CDR3 is TGTGCCAGCTCACCCTTGGCTCACCTCGGGCTAGCGGTGCAAGAGACCCAGTACTTC.

This chain connects TRBV7-3 to TRBJ2-1; no clear D gene. The germline gives CDR1 SGHTA, CDR2 FQGTGA. Trimming pared 6 bases from V and 8 bases from J, leaving 17 bases between. The CDR3 extends over 14 amino acids. In DNA form, the CDR3 reads TGTGCCAGCAGTATCGACGGTTTAACGGATGAGCAGTTCTTC. This codes for CASSIDGLTDEQFF. Filled out from reference TRBV7-3 and TRBJ2-1, the complete variable domain reads GAGVSQTPSNKVTEKGKYVELRCDPISGHTALYWYRQSLGQGPEFLIYFQGTGAADDSGLPNDRFFAVRPEGSVSTLKIQRTERGDSAVYLCASSIDGLTDEQFFGPGTRLTVL.

The chain has TRBV10-3 and TRBJ2-2, with 8 bases that match TRBD2. Germline lookup yields CDR1 ENHRY and CDR2 SYGVKD. V shed 7 bases, J shed 8 bases, and the junction held 6 bases outside the gene matches. CDR3 length equals 13 residues. DNA for the CDR3: TGTGCCATCACGGGGACTAGGTCGGGGGAGCTGTTTTTT. Translation: CAITGTRSGELFF.

This clonotype was recorded a few times. The chain has TRBV27 and TRBJ2-5; TRBD2 is a possible D gene (5 bases). Germline CDR1 reads MNHEY; CDR2 reads SMNVEV (reference sequence). This CDR3 is 14 amino acids long. V was pared by 2 bases and J by 5 bases, with 12 bases between. CDR3 in amino acids: CASSLGGDPETQYF. The CDR3 nucleotides are TGTGCCAGCAGTTTAGGAGGCGACCCGGAGACCCAGTACTTC.

This clonotype was detected a few times. This chain links TRBV25-1 with TRBJ1-2; weak D call: TRBD1 (5 bases). V gave up 1 base and J gave up 1 base, with 10 bases separating them. In germline, CDR1 is MGHDK, CDR2 SYGVNS. The CDR3 is made up of 15 amino acids. In DNA form, the CDR3 reads TGTGCCAGCAGTGAATCTGGGGCTCGTAACTATGGCTACACCTTC. Translated: CASSESGARNYGYTF.

The chain has TRBV5-4 and TRBJ2-1; D gene unclear. Trimming pared 10 bases from V and 4 bases from J, leaving 12 bases between. The germline gives CDR1 SGHNT, CDR2 YYREEE (reference sequence). There are 12 residues in the CDR3. In DNA form, the CDR3 reads TGTGCCCTAACTGCCGCATACAATGAGCAGTTCTTC. Translated, it gives CALTAAYNEQFF.

In this sample, this clonotype turned up a few times. For the CDR3, the DNA is TGTGCCAGCAGCCAAGTGATGGGGGGGAACACTGAAGCTTTCTTT. It yields the protein CASSQVMGGNTEAFF. The rearrangement uses TRBV14 and TRBJ1-1, with D perhaps matching TRBD1 (5 bases). Trimming stripped 1 base from V and 1 base from J, with 10 bases between. Germline V gene sequence: CDR1 SGHDN, CDR2 FVKESK. The CDR3 length is 15 residues. Supplemented by reference TRBV14 and TRBJ1-1, the full variable domain reads EAGVTQFPSHSVIEKGQTVTLRCDPISGHDNLYWYRRVMGKEIKFLLHFVKESKQDESGMPNNRFLAERTGGTYSTLKVQPAELEDSGVYFCASSQVMGGNTEAFFGQGTRLTVV.

This clonotype showed up just a few times. The chain is built from TRBV11-2 and TRBJ2-1; D is perhaps TRBD1 (5 bases). V was shortened by 0 bases and J by 4 bases, with 10 bases between the two germline ends. Germline V CDR1 and CDR2: SGHAT, FQNNGV. The CDR3 has 15 residues. This CDR3 is CASSLDQGKYNEQFF. The DNA for the CDR3 is TGTGCCAGCAGCTTAGATCAGGGCAAATACAATGAGCAGTTCTTC.

This clonotype has just a few counts. The chain joins TRBV28 to TRBJ1-1; D gene uncertain. The CDR3 is 15 amino acids. Per the germline V gene, CDR1 is MDHEN and CDR2 is SYDVKM. Here the CDR3 reads CVTAPPYGMNTEAFF. The DNA for the CDR3 is TGTGTCACTGCCCCACCGTACGGGATGAACACTGAAGCTTTCTTT.

The chain recombines TRBV4-3 with TRBJ1-1, with D tentatively TRBD1 (5 bases). CDR3 size: 15 residues. Germline CDR1 reads LGHNA; CDR2 reads YSLEER. With 7 bases removed from V and 1 base from J, the gap between germline ends came to 16 bases. DNA of the CDR3: TGCGCCAGCACCCACGGCGGGGCCGGGAACACTGAAGCTTTCTTT. Amino acid sequence: CASTHGGAGNTEAFF.

This clonotype was detected only once. The chain links TRBV11-3 to TRBJ2-7, with a tentative D call TRBD1 (5 bases). The CDR3 loop spans 13 amino acids. Germline CDR1 SGHNT, CDR2 YENEEA. V lost 5 bases and J lost 5, with 13 bases in between. The CDR3 region is CASSSRVSHEQYV. The CDR3 nucleotides are TGTGCCAGCAGCAGCAGGGTTTCCCACGAGCAGTACGTC.

This clonotype was detected ten times or more. The chain uses TRBV7-2 and TRBJ2-3; D is perhaps TRBD1 (7 bases). CDR3 length equals 15 residues. V was shortened by 6 bases and J by 5 bases, with 18 bases between the two germline ends. Germline V gives CDR1 SGHTA, CDR2 FQGNSA. CDR3 residues: CASSPGGGRGDTQYF. The CDR3 coding sequence is TGTGCCAGCAGTCCAGGGGGAGGTCGCGGAGATACGCAGTATTTT.